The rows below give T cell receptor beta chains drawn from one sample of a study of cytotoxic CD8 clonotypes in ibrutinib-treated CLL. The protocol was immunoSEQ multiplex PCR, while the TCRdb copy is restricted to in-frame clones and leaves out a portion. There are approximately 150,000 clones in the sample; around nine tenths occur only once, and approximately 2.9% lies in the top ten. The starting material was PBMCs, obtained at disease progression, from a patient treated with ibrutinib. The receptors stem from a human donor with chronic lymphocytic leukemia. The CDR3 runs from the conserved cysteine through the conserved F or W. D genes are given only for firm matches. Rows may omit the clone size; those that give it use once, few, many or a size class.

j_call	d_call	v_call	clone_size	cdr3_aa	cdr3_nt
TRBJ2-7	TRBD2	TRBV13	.	CASSPGLAGVRLEQYF	TGTGCCAGCAGCCCCGGACTAGCGGGAGTCCGTTTAGAGCAGTACTTC
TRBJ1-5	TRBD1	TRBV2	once	CASSEFGTDTNQPQHF	TGTGCCAGCAGTGAATTCGGGACAGATACTAATCAGCCCCAGCATTTT
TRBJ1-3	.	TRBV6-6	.	CASSFSGNTIYF	TGTGCCAGCAGCTTCTCTGGAAACACCATATATTTT
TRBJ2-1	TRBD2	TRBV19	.	CASISLGSGRGSYNEQFF	TGTGCCAGTATTTCTCTGGGAAGCGGGAGGGGTTCCTACAATGAGCAGTTCTTC
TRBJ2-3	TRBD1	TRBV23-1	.	CASSHRDRITDTQYF	TGCGCCAGCAGTCATCGGGACAGGATCACAGATACGCAGTATTTT
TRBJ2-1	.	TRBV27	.	CASSLRGALADSHPEQFF	TGTGCCAGCAGTTTAAGGGGGGCCTTAGCGGACAGTCACCCTGAGCAGTTCTTC
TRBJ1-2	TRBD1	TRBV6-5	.	CASSSRVQGAPGYTF	TGTGCCAGCAGTTCTCGGGTACAGGGGGCGCCTGGCTACACCTTC
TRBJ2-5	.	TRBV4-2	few	CASSQLYEETQYF	TGTGCCAGCAGCCAGCTTTACGAAGAGACCCAGTACTTC
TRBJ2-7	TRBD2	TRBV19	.	CASSIASGSWAYEQYF	TGTGCCAGTAGTATAGCTAGCGGGAGTTGGGCCTACGAGCAGTACTTC
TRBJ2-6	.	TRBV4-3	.	CASSEFLRESRSGANVLTF	TGCGCCAGCAGCGAATTTCTCAGGGAGTCTCGGTCTGGGGCCAACGTCCTGACTTTC
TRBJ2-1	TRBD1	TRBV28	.	CASSPGTGAYNEQFF	TGTGCCAGCAGCCCCGGGACAGGGGCCTACAATGAGCAGTTCTTC